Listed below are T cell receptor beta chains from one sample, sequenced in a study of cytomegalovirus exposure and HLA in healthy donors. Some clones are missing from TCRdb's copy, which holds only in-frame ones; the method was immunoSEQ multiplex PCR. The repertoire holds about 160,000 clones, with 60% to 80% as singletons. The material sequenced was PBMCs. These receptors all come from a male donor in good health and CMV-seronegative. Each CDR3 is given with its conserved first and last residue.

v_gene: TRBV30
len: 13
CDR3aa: CAWSAAGDGEQFF

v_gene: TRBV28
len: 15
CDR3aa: CASSSSGRAEGEQYF

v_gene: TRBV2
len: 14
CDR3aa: CASAGFSGTGELFF

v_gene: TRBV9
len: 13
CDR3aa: CASSVDRNYGYTF

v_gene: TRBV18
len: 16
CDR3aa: CASSLGLAGLYNEQFF

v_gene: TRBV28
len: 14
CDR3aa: CASSRELQGSEQYF

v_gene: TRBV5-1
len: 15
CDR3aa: CASSLGGGVSYEQYF

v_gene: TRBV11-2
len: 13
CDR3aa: CASSYSAYNEQFF

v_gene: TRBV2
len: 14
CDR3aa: CASSRDSKYYGYTF

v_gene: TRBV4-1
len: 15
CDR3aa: CASSQGHPAGETQYF

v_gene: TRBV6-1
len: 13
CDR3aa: CASSEDTVYGYTF

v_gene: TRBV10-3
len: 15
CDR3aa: CAISDSDRRPYEQYF

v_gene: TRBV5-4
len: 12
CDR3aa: CASSLAGLEAFF

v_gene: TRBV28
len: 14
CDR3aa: CATGLVTEDYGYTF

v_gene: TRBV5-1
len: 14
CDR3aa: CASSLAQGRDEQYF

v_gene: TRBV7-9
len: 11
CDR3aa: CASSTTDTQYF

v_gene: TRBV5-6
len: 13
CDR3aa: CASSQVTGSKLFF

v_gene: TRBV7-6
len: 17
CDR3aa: CASSLETGDHYNQPQHF

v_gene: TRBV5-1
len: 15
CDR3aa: CASSLGDGGSIEQYF

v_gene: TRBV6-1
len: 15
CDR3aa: CASSEVGGATDTQYF

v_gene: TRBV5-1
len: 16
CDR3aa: CASSGIVSGGANEQYF

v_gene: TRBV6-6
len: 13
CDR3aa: CASSKGLNEKLFF

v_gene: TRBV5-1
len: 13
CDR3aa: CASSWDREPEQYF

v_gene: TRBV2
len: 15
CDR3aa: CASSTSQGAQETQYF

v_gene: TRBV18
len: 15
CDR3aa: CASSLSGTGGYEQYF

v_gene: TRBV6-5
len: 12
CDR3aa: CASSDTEYGYTF

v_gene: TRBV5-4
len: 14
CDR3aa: CASSPGQGAYEQYF

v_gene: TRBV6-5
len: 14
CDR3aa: CASSYAPGQGEAFF

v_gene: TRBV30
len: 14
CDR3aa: CASSAGQGYTEAFF

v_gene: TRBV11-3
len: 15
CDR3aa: CASSYSGGLHNEQFF

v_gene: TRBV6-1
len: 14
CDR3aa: CASIRSGGRNEQFF

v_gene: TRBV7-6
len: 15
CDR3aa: CASTPIRARNQEAFF

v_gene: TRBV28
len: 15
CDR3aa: CASSFKAGAPDTQYF

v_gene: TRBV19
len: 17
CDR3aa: CASSTQRGGAGANVLTF

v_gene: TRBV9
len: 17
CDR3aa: CASSVDVGDRGTYEQYF

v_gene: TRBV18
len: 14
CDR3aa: CASSPGTFQETQYF

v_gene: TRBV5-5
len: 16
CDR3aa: CASSTGTGDRRPEAFF

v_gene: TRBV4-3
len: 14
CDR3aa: CASSQTRAGNTIYF

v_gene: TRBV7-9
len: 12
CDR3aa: CASSLQKTSWLF

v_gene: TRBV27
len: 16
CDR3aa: CASSVTGTGGNQPQHF

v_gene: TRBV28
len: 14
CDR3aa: CASRRGGSYNEQFF

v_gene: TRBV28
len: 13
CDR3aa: CASRLGLGNEQFF

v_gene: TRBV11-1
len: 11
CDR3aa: CASSFGETQYF

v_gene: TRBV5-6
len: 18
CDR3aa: CASSQSTQGSNRNQPQHF

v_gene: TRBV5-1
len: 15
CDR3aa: CASSLPQMGSGGYTF

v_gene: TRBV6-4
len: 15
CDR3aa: CASSVLGGTSNEQFF

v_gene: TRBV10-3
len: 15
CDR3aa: CAIRTSGRSADTQYF

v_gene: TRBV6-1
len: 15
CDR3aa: CASSARTDNTDTQYF

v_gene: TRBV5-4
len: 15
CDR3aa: CASSFLPGGANVLTF

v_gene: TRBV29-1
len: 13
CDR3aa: CSVIGTVTYEQYF

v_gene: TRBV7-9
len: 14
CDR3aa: CASRGGTDLDEQFF

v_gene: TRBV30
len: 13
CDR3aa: CAWRKGRSTEAFF

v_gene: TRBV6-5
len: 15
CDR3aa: CASSAGLPRQETQYF

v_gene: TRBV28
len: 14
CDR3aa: CASSLPRDSNIQYF

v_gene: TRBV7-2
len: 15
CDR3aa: CASSLYRGSNEKLFF